This passage covers 15 T cell receptor beta chains from one sample sequenced in a study of blood T cell repertoires in COVID-19. Method: immunoSEQ multiplex PCR; TCRdb's copy keeps in-frame clones and lacks some. The sample lists roughly 70,000 clones; about 90% were seen once. Specimen: peripheral blood. The receptors stem from a human donor in a cohort sampled during active COVID-19.

The DNA of the CDR3 is TGTGCCAGCAGTGGGACATCCCTCAAGAGGCCCACGAACACCGGGGAGCTGTTTTTT. Its translation: CASSGTSLKRPTNTGELFF. The gene calls are TRBV27 and TRBJ2-2; D is perhaps TRBD1 (6 bases). Germline-derived CDR1 and CDR2 are MNHEY and SMNVEV (reference sequence). V was trimmed by 5 bases and J by 0 bases, leaving 22 bases between them. The CDR3 consists of 19 residues.

The chain carries TRBV2 and TRBJ1-4; D is possibly TRBD1 (5 bases). Trimming left V 8 bases short and J 10 bases short, with 8 bases between. There are 10 residues in the CDR3. Germline V gene data show CDR1 as SNHLY and CDR2 as FYNNEI. CDR3 bases: TGTGCCAGCGACGGGGGAAAACTGTTTTTT. Its translation is CASDGGKLFF.

The chain recombines TRBV19 with TRBJ2-7, with TRBD1 identical over 8 bases. The length of the CDR3 is 14 residues. Per germline, CDR1 LNHDA and CDR2 SQIVND (reference sequence). V dropped 5 bases and J dropped 2; count of bases not matched to a gene: 5. The CDR3 sequence is CASSGQGGTYEQYF. As DNA, the CDR3 is TGTGCCAGTAGTGGACAGGGAGGCACCTACGAGCAGTACTTC.

This clone appeared once. The rearrangement joins TRBV3-1 (or the pseudogene TRBV3-2) to TRBJ1-1; 9 positions match TRBD1. Trimming at V came to 4 bases and at J to 6 bases, leaving 9 bases not matched to a gene. This CDR3 spans 15 amino acids. CDR1 and CDR2 from the germline V gene are LGHDT and YNNKEL (reference sequence). The CDR3: CASSPEQGAHSEAFF. CDR3 nucleotides: TGTGCCAGCAGCCCGGAACAGGGGGCGCATTCTGAAGCTTTCTTT.

The chain is built from TRBV14 and TRBJ1-1, with 8 bases lining up with TRBD1. This CDR3 has 16 residues. With V trimmed by 1 base and J by 1 base, 5 bases remained unmatched. Per germline, CDR1 SGHDN and CDR2 FVKESK. CDR3 DNA: TGTGCCAGCAGCCAAGCTGACAGGGGATGGAACACTGAAGCTTTCTTT. Its protein product is CASSQADRGWNTEAFF. The full variable domain, rest sourced from reference TRBV14 and TRBJ1-1, is EAGVTQFPSHSVIEKGQTVTLRCDPISGHDNLYWYRRVMGKEIKFLLHFVKESKQDESGMPNNRFLAERTGGTYSTLKVQPAELEDSGVYFCASSQADRGWNTEAFFGQGTRLTVV.

V usage is TRBV2 and J usage is TRBJ2-7; TRBD1 agrees at 9 bases. V lost 7 bases and J lost 2; bases outside the gene matches: 9. The CDR3 is 15 residues long. Germline CDR1 is SNHLY and CDR2 is FYNNEI. The CDR3 bases are TGTGCCAGCACTGGGCCGGGACAGGGAACCTACGAGCAGTACTTC. Encoded protein: CASTGPGQGTYEQYF.

This chain joins TRBV2 and TRBJ2-7; 7 bases fit TRBD1. Germline values: CDR1 SNHLY, CDR2 FYNNEI. V shed 11 bases and J 4 bases; nucleotides not matched to a gene: 5. The CDR3 spans 11 residues. Here the CDR3 reads CASQGEYEQYF. CDR3 coding DNA: TGTGCCTCTCAGGGGGAGTACGAGCAGTACTTC.

The chain is built from TRBV28 and TRBJ1-2, with 8 positions matching TRBD1. CDR1 is MDHEN and CDR2 is SYDVKM in the germline V gene. Germline trimming cut 5 bases from V and 1 base from J; bases unmatched to any gene: 9. The CDR3 has 16 residues. This CDR3 is CASSPRTGPNNYGYTF. CDR3 coding DNA: TGTGCCAGCAGTCCAAGGACAGGGCCCAATAACTATGGCTACACCTTC.

The rearrangement joins TRBV7-9 to TRBJ1-1; 9 nucleotides line up with TRBD1. Trimming cost V 5 bases and J 5 bases; bases outside gene matches: 6. The CDR3 runs to 14 residues. Per germline, CDR1 SEHNR and CDR2 FQNEAQ (reference sequence). The CDR3 DNA reads TGTGCCAGCAGCGCACAGGGGGCTGGGACTGAAGCTTTCTTT. The encoded protein is CASSAQGAGTEAFF.

The chain employs TRBV6-6 and TRBJ1-1; 8 bases match TRBD1. CDR3 length: 15 residues. V trimming: 6 bases; J trimming: 1 base; junction bases outside the gene matches: 7. Germline CDR1 MNHNY, CDR2 SVGAGI (reference sequence). CDR3 in DNA: TGTGCCAGCAGCCTAAGGACAGGGTCGAACACTGAAGCTTTCTTT. It translates to CASSLRTGSNTEAFF.

The gene calls are TRBV14 and TRBJ2-1; 8 nucleotides align to TRBD1. CDR3 length: 15 residues. Losses at the gene ends were 4 bases for V and 4 bases for J; bases not matched to a gene: 6. Germline assignment: CDR1 SGHDN and CDR2 FVKESK. This chain's CDR3 is CASSLRTGTYNEQFF. In DNA form, the CDR3 reads TGTGCCAGCAGCCTAAGGACAGGGACTTACAATGAGCAGTTCTTC.

The chain uses TRBV19 and TRBJ1-5, with TRBD1 matching 7 bases. After removal of 11 bases from V and 9 bases from J, the junction contained 16 bases not matched to a gene. Germline-derived CDR1 and CDR2 are LNHDA and SQIVND (reference sequence). This CDR3 is 14 amino acids long. The CDR3 nucleotides read TGTGCCTCCGGTGGGCAGGGGGGAAGTCTGCCCCAGCATTTT. Amino acids: CASGGQGGSLPQHF.

The rearrangement joins TRBV7-2 to TRBJ2-7; the D gene is possibly TRBD1 (6 bases). The germline CDR1 and CDR2 sequences are SGHTA and FQGNSA. CDR3 length: 16 amino acids. The germline V and J ends were trimmed by 1 base and 0 bases, with 13 bases remaining between them. CDR3 DNA sequence: TGTGCCAGCAGCTTAGGGGCAGGGGCCCTCTCCTACGAGCAGTACTTC. Amino acids: CASSLGAGALSYEQYF.

The gene calls are TRBV28 and TRBJ1-2; possible D gene TRBD1, 5 bases. Trimming took off 6 bases at V and 4 bases at J, with 9 bases between the two ends. CDR3 length: 12 residues. Germline loops: CDR1 MDHEN, CDR2 SYDVKM. The CDR3 here is CASSIGVYGYTF. CDR3 sequence (DNA): TGTGCCAGCAGCATAGGGGTCTATGGCTACACCTTC.

This chain uses TRBV27 with TRBJ1-1, with D possibly being TRBD1 (5 bases). The CDR3 is 14 residues long. V was shortened by 5 bases and J by 4 bases, with 14 bases between the two germline ends. Looked up from germline, CDR1 is MNHEY and CDR2 is SMNVEV (reference sequence). CDR3 region: CASSARTGFTEAFF. CDR3 DNA: TGTGCCAGCAGTGCCCGAACAGGATTCACTGAAGCTTTCTTT.